These 19 T cell receptor beta chains originate from one sample sequenced in a study of T cell repertoires in cytomegalovirus infection. Their antigen targets remain unknown. MiXCR was run by TCRdb on the reads, yielding one entry per CDR3 protein. In the table there are approximately 990,000 distinct CDR3 sequences, around 32% of which are singletons. Sequenced material: cultured CD8+ T cells from PBMCs, taken from culture after CMV antigen stimulation. These receptors were obtained from a human donor in good health (CMV status not recorded). Some clones in this sample may be carry-over from other donors' samples.

V usage is TRBV14 and J usage is TRBJ1-5, with D hard to call. This CDR3 has 12 amino acids. Trimming took 2 bases from V and 6 from J, leaving 5 bases between them. The germline gives CDR1 SGHDN, CDR2 FVKESK. The CDR3 spells CASSQWGQPQHF. In nucleotides, the CDR3 is TGTGCCAGCAGCCAATGGGGTCAGCCCCAGCATTTT. The full variable domain, completed using reference TRBV14 and TRBJ1-5, is EAGVTQFPSHSVIEKGQTVTLRCDPISGHDNLYWYRRVMGKEIKFLLHFVKESKQDESGMPNNRFLAERTGGTYSTLKVQPAELEDSGVYFCASSQWGQPQHFGDGTRLSIL.

CDR3 sequence: CASTEGGLATDTQYF. CDR3 nucleotide sequence: TGTGCCAGCACCGAAGGGGGACTAGCTACAGATACGCAGTATTTT. V usage is TRBV6-8 and J usage is TRBJ2-3; 9 nucleotides line up with TRBD2. The CDR3 runs 15 residues. Trimming at V came to 7 bases and at J to 3 bases, leaving 8 bases not matched to a gene. Germline-derived CDR1 and CDR2 are MNHGY and SAAAGT.

The table lists this clonotype with a few counts. The rearrangement joins TRBV7-9 to TRBJ1-4; the D is unclear. CDR3 length: 16 amino acids. V was shortened by 5 bases and J by 7 bases, with 20 bases between the two germline ends. Germline assignment: CDR1 SEHNR and CDR2 FQNEAQ (reference sequence). CDR3 nucleotides: TGTGCCAGCAGCCAGCCCGCAGGTGTCCCCCGTGAAAAACTGTTTTTT. Its protein product is CASSQPAGVPREKLFF.

The V call is TRBV7-6, the J call TRBJ2-5; D is perhaps TRBD2 (6 bases). Germline V lookup: CDR1 SGHVS, CDR2 FNYEAQ. CDR3 length: 14 amino acids. V dropped 3 bases and J dropped 1 base, with 9 bases sitting between them. The CDR3 region has the DNA TGTGCCAGCAGCTTGTGGGACTCCCAAGAGACCCAGTACTTC. The encoded protein is CASSLWDSQETQYF.

The chain is built from TRBV7-6 and TRBJ1-3, with D possibly being TRBD1 (6 bases). Trimming stripped 6 bases from V and 8 bases from J, with 14 bases between. Germline values: CDR1 SGHVS, CDR2 FNYEAQ. The CDR3 extends over 13 amino acids. The CDR3 is CASSSGTMDTIYF. The CDR3 DNA reads TGTGCCAGCAGTTCCGGGACAATGGACACCATATATTTT.

This clonotype was observed a few times. The V and J genes are TRBV5-4 and TRBJ1-3, with no clear D. Looked up from germline, CDR1 is SGHNT and CDR2 is YYREEE (reference sequence). With 4 bases removed from V and 2 bases from J, the gap between germline ends came to 13 bases. The CDR3 contains 15 residues. The CDR3 sequence: CASSADPGAGNTIYF. The DNA for the CDR3 is TGTGCCAGCAGCGCCGATCCGGGCGCTGGAAACACCATATATTTT.

In its sample, this clonotype was seen a few times. The chain recombines TRBV10-3 with TRBJ2-3; D call uncertain. There are 13 residues in the CDR3. Germline V gene lookup returns CDR1 ENHRY and CDR2 SYGVKD. The germline V and J ends were trimmed by 3 bases and 4 bases, with 8 bases remaining between them. In DNA form, the CDR3 reads TGTGCCATCAGTGAAAATGAATCAGATACGCAGTATTTT. Residues: CAISENESDTQYF.

This clonotype came up a few times. In DNA, the CDR3 is TGTGCCAGCAGCCCGCGGGGTCTCCTATACTCTGGGGCCAACGTCCTGACTTTC. Protein sequence: CASSPRGLLYSGANVLTF. The chain combines TRBV7-3 with TRBJ2-6; TRBD2 might be the D (6 bases). The germline V and J ends were trimmed by 5 bases and 0 bases, with 17 bases remaining between them. The CDR3 consists of 18 residues. CDR1 and CDR2 (germline): SGHTA, FQGTGA.

Note on this clonotype: This could be a read error, since a much larger clone is one nucleotide away. In this CDR3 the conserved last residue, phenylalanine or tryptophan, is missing, so a read error is likely. This sequence joins TRBV7-2 and TRBJ2-5; D is possibly TRBD2 (6 bases). CDR1 and CDR2 from the germline V gene are SGHTA and FQGNSA. Trimming removed 1 base at V and 4 bases at J, with 10 bases between. The CDR3 contains 14 residues. The CDR3 sequence is CASSLGLATETQYY. CDR3 coding DNA: TGTGCCAGCAGCTTAGGTCTAGCGACAGAGACCCAGTACTAC.

This clonotype was recorded many times. The genes are TRBV7-6 and TRBJ2-1; 10 bases align to TRBD2. Germline values: CDR1 SGHVS, CDR2 FNYEAQ. Trimming at V came to 5 bases and at J to 2 bases, leaving 6 bases not matched to a gene. CDR3 length equals 16 residues. CDR3 residues: CASSPSSGGPYNEQFF. The CDR3 nucleotides are TGTGCCAGCAGCCCCTCTAGCGGGGGCCCCTACAATGAGCAGTTCTTC. Full variable domain (remainder filled in from reference TRBV7-6 and TRBJ2-1): GAGVSQSPRYKVTKRGQDVALRCDPISGHVSLYWYRQALGQGPEFLTYFNYEAQQDKSGLPNDRFSAERPEGSISTLTIQRTEQRDSAMYRCASSPSSGGPYNEQFFGPGTRLTVL.

The chain employs TRBV4-1 and TRBJ2-3; TRBD2 is a possible D gene (6 bases). This CDR3 is built from 18 residues. Trimming pared 4 bases from V and 3 bases from J, leaving 23 bases between. The germline V gene has CDR1 MGHRA and CDR2 YSYEKL. The CDR3 is CASSLQSPWVGRTDTQYF. The CDR3 DNA sequence: TGCGCCAGCAGCCTCCAATCCCCCTGGGTGGGGAGGACAGATACGCAGTATTTT.

This clonotype was recorded at least ten times. The V call is TRBV12-5, the J call TRBJ1-5, with D possibly TRBD1 on 5 matching bases. The germline V gene has CDR1 LGHNT and CDR2 FRNRAP. There are 12 residues in the CDR3. The DNA of the CDR3 is TGTGCCAGCTCGGTTGGGGGAAGGCCCCAGCATTTT. This translates into CASSVGGRPQHF.

This clonotype was counted ten times or more. CDR3 sequence (DNA): TGTGCCAGCAGCTGGGGACACCTCTCCTACAATGAGCAGTTCTTC. The encoded protein is CASSWGHLSYNEQFF. V usage is TRBV7-8 and J usage is TRBJ2-1; weak D call: TRBD1 (6 bases). Germline lookup yields CDR1 SGHVS and CDR2 FQNEAQ. With 4 bases removed from V and 0 bases from J, the gap between germline ends came to 10 bases. The CDR3 consists of 15 residues.

This clonotype has more than one count but fewer than ten. The chain couples TRBV19 to TRBJ2-1; tentative D call: TRBD1 (5 bases). The CDR3 totals 14 residues. Looked up from germline, CDR1 is LNHDA and CDR2 is SQIVND (reference sequence). V was shortened by 8 bases and J by 0 bases, with 11 bases between the two germline ends. The CDR3 DNA is TGTGCCAGTTTAGACAGTTTCTCCTACAATGAGCAGTTCTTC. Protein: CASLDSFSYNEQFF. The full variable domain, its missing parts supplied by reference TRBV19 and TRBJ2-1, is DGGITQSPKYLFRKEGQNVTLSCEQNLNHDAMYWYRQDPGQGLRLIYYSQIVNDFQKGDIAEGYSVSREKKESFPLTVTSAQKNPTAFYLCASLDSFSYNEQFFGPGTRLTVL.

The gene calls are TRBV6-1 and TRBJ2-3; D not certain. The CDR3 is 14 residues long. Germline CDR1 MNHNS, CDR2 SASEGT. V was clipped by 4 bases and J by 6 bases, with 14 bases between them. CDR3 coding DNA: TGTGCCAGCAGTGTTCCAGGACGTCGGGATACGCAGTATTTT. This sequence encodes CASSVPGRRDTQYF.

The chain joins TRBV7-2 to TRBJ1-1, with TRBD1 as a possible D gene (6 bases). With 6 bases removed from V and 8 bases from J, the gap between germline ends came to 10 bases. CDR3 length: 11 residues. Germline CDR1 and CDR2: SGHTA and FQGNSA. CDR3 residues: CASRPGGEAFF. CDR3 bases: TGTGCCAGCAGACCTGGGGGCGAAGCTTTCTTT.

This clonotype was seen many times. The rearrangement links TRBV11-3 to TRBJ2-2; D is unresolved. CDR3 length equals 11 residues. The germline gives CDR1 SGHNT, CDR2 YENEEA. V was pared by 2 bases and J by 7 bases, with 2 bases between. CDR3 protein: CASSLRGELFF. For the CDR3, the DNA is TGTGCCAGCAGCTTACGCGGGGAGCTGTTTTTT.

V usage is TRBV5-1 and J usage is TRBJ1-1, with a tentative D call TRBD1 (6 bases). Germline V CDR1 and CDR2: SGHRS, YFSETQ. V lost 4 bases, J lost 1 base, and 14 bases lay in between. CDR3 length: 15 amino acids. CDR3 DNA: TGCGCCAGCAGCCTCACAGGGCCGGGGAACACTGAAGCTTTCTTT. Amino acids: CASSLTGPGNTEAFF. The variable domain in full, with the rest retrieved from reference TRBV5-1 and TRBJ1-1, is KAGVTQTPRYLIKTRGQQVTLSCSPISGHRSVSWYQQTPGQGLQFLFEYFSETQRNKGNFPGRFSGRQFSNSRSEMNVSTLELGDSALYLCASSLTGPGNTEAFFGQGTRLTVV.

The chain has TRBV7-6 and TRBJ1-5, with 11 bases matching TRBD1. The CDR3 totals 13 residues. Germline loops: CDR1 SGHVS, CDR2 FNYEAQ. The V segment lost 9 bases and the J segment 6 bases; nucleotides outside the gene matches: 4. The CDR3 here is CASGQGAFQPQHF. The CDR3 DNA reads as TGTGCCAGTGGACAGGGGGCTTTTCAGCCCCAGCATTTT.